This T cell receptor (beta chain) came from a study of T cell repertoires in cytomegalovirus infection. In the study overall: It was the public TCR beta signatures that indicated both CMV infection and matching HLA type. Study conclusions and caveats: HLA-C-restricted TCR beta clonotypes specific for CMV led the ex vivo response. Based on cumulative public TCR beta family frequency, carriers of CMV plus the relevant HLA were identified.

Regarding this clonotype: Its target is unknown.

TCRdb re-analysed the reads in MiXCR, keeping a single row per CDR3 protein. The sample consists of 350,000 to 550,000 distinct CDR3 sequences, approximately 33% of them appearing once. Germline V gene sequence: CDR1 GTSNPN, CDR2 SVGIG (reference sequence). The CDR3 length is 11 residues. V shed 2 bases and J shed 9 bases, with 10 bases lying between them. Material: PBMCs. The V gene is TRBV30, the J gene TRBJ1-1; D is perhaps TRBD1 (6 bases). The receptor was derived from a human donor in good health (CMV status not recorded). Some clones in this sample may be carry-over from other donors' samples. CDR3 in amino acids: CAWSSGGQAFF. CDR3 in DNA: TGTGCCTGGAGTTCGGGGGGCCAAGCTTTCTTT.